Each of the 16 T cell receptor beta chains below was sequenced from the same sample in a study of cytomegalovirus exposure and HLA in healthy donors. The study ran its PCR with 60 Vbeta and 13 Jbeta primers. Data came from immunoSEQ multiplex PCR; TCRdb stores just in-frame clones and leaves some out. The data hold 130,000 to 150,000 clones, with 70% to 80% observed a single time. Sequencing used PBMCs. The source of these receptors is a man in his late teens or twenties in good health and CMV-seronegative.

This chain links TRBV5-1 with TRBJ2-5, with a possible D match to TRBD1 (6 bases). V lost 0 bases to trimming and J lost 5 bases, with 11 bases between them. Looked up from germline, CDR1 is SGHRS and CDR2 is YFSETQ. This CDR3 spans 14 amino acids. CDR3 bases: TGCGCCAGCAGCTTGGGACAGGCCTCGGAGACCCAGTACTTC. The encoded protein is CASSLGQASETQYF.

The chain joins TRBV9 to TRBJ1-6; D is possibly TRBD1 (5 bases). Germline V CDR1 and CDR2: SGDLS, YYNGEE. This CDR3 has 16 residues. V was shortened by 3 bases and J by 0 bases, with 10 bases between the two germline ends. The CDR3 bases are TGTGCCAGCAGCGAAGGGGATTTCTCCTATAATTCACCCCTCCACTTT. This translates into CASSEGDFSYNSPLHF.

This chain links TRBV10-3 with TRBJ1-5, with D perhaps TRBD1 (6 bases). The CDR3 spans 14 residues. Germline assignment: CDR1 ENHRY and CDR2 SYGVKD. Trimming cost V 8 bases and J 6 bases, with 17 bases left between them. CDR3: CAIRGTGNTQPQHF. The CDR3 DNA is TGTGCCATCCGGGGAACAGGGAACACTCAGCCCCAGCATTTT.

J is TRBJ2-7 and V is TRBV19; 7 nucleotides align to TRBD1. The germline V gene has CDR1 LNHDA and CDR2 SQIVND (reference sequence). V lost 10 bases to trimming and J lost 4 bases; unmatched junction nucleotides: 7. The CDR3 length is 12 residues. CDR3 bases: TGTGCCACCAGGACAGGATCGTACGAGCAGTACTTC. This gives the protein CATRTGSYEQYF.

The chain carries TRBV9 and TRBJ1-2, with TRBD1 identical over 7 bases. Germline trimming cut 4 bases from V and 0 bases from J; bases unmatched to any gene: 18. The CDR3 consists of 19 residues. Germline loops: CDR1 SGDLS, CDR2 YYNGEE. CDR3 amino acids: CASSPSQGGAIRSNYGYTF. Written as DNA, the CDR3 is TGTGCCAGCAGCCCCTCCCAAGGGGGCGCGATCAGATCTAACTATGGCTACACCTTC. The whole variable domain, remainder taken from reference TRBV9 and TRBJ1-2, is DSGVTQTPKHLITATGQRVTLRCSPRSGDLSVYWYQQSLDQGLQFLIQYYNGEERAKGNILERFSAQQFPDLHSELNLSSLELGDSALYFCASSPSQGGAIRSNYGYTFGSGTRLTVV.

This chain links TRBV11-3 with TRBJ2-1, with 8 bases lining up with TRBD1. The CDR3 runs 15 residues. Trimming removed 2 bases from V and 2 bases from J; junction bases left unmatched: 2. CDR1 and CDR2 (germline): SGHNT, YENEEA. CDR3 coding DNA: TGTGCCAGCAGCTTACAGGGGGCGGCCTACAATGAGCAGTTCTTC. Amino acids: CASSLQGAAYNEQFF.

The chain links TRBV30 to TRBJ1-5; the match to TRBD1 covers 8 bases. V lost 0 bases and J lost 0; bases outside the gene matches: 1. The CDR3 covers 15 residues. Germline-derived CDR1 and CDR2 are GTSNPN and SVGIG (reference sequence). The CDR3 DNA sequence: TGTGCCTGGAGTGTTGGACAGGGTAGCAATCAGCCCCAGCATTTT. This gives the protein CAWSVGQGSNQPQHF.

The chain carries TRBV5-1 and TRBJ1-4, with D possibly TRBD1 on 6 matching bases. Germline V gene sequence: CDR1 SGHRS, CDR2 YFSETQ. V lost 1 base and J lost 7, with 14 bases in between. The CDR3 is made up of 15 amino acids. In nucleotides, the CDR3 is TGCGCCAGCAGCTTGTTGGGGGCTGGGGGTGAAAAACTGTTTTTT. Translation gives CASSLLGAGGEKLFF.

This clone was detected once. V usage is TRBV11-3 and J usage is TRBJ2-2; 9 bases agree with TRBD1. The CDR3 length is 20 residues. The junction had 22 bases not matched to a gene; V was cut back by 7 bases and J by 4 bases. Germline V gives CDR1 SGHNT, CDR2 YENEEA. This chain's CDR3 is CASTEPLRDRVYVGTGELFF. DNA of the CDR3: TGTGCCAGCACCGAACCCCTCCGGGACAGGGTTTATGTTGGCACCGGGGAGCTGTTTTTT.

V usage is TRBV11-2 and J usage is TRBJ2-3, with D perhaps TRBD2 (8 bases). V lost 3 bases and J lost 6, with 19 bases in between. CDR3 length equals 16 residues. Germline V gene sequence: CDR1 SGHAT, CDR2 FQNNGV. DNA for the CDR3: TGTGCCAGCAGCTTTCCAGGGGGTAGCGGGATGGATACGCAGTATTTT. Protein product: CASSFPGGSGMDTQYF.

This clone was seen a single time. This rearrangement joins TRBV6-1 to TRBJ1-2; maybe TRBD1 (6 bases). This CDR3 has 17 amino acids. The germline V gene encodes CDR1 MNHNS and CDR2 SASEGT. Trimming left V 2 bases short and J 7 bases short, with 23 bases between. CDR3 sequence reads: CASSEHPLTGGFGGYTF. For the CDR3, the DNA is TGTGCCAGCAGTGAACACCCCCTGACAGGAGGCTTTGGTGGCTACACCTTC.

The gene calls are TRBV6-5 and TRBJ2-3, with a tentative D call TRBD1 (5 bases). CDR3 size: 14 residues. Trimming took 4 bases from V and 1 from J, leaving 9 bases between them. The germline CDR1 and CDR2 sequences are MNHEY and SVGAGI. The CDR3 bases are TGTGCCAGCAGTTCAAGGGGCGGCACAGATACGCAGTATTTT. This translates into CASSSRGGTDTQYF.

The CDR3 here is CASSDFRGGSYEQYF. DNA for the CDR3: TGTGCCAGCAGTGACTTCAGGGGAGGGTCCTACGAGCAGTACTTC. V is TRBV25-1 and J is TRBJ2-7, with D tentatively TRBD2 (7 bases). The CDR3 covers 15 residues. Trimming stripped 3 bases from V and 1 base from J, with 13 bases between. Germline CDR1 is MGHDK and CDR2 is SYGVNS.

The genes are TRBV27 and TRBJ2-1, with 8 nucleotides matching TRBD1. The CDR3 runs 16 residues. CDR1 and CDR2 (germline): MNHEY, SMNVEV (reference sequence). V lost 8 bases to trimming and J lost 3 bases; unmatched junction nucleotides: 12. The CDR3 nucleotides read TGTGCCAGCTGGGACTCCGGGACAGGCTACTACAATGAGCAGTTCTTC. Translation: CASWDSGTGYYNEQFF.

This clone was seen a single time. J is TRBJ2-3 and V is TRBV27; 9 bases line up with TRBD2. This CDR3 contains 15 residues. Germline lookup yields CDR1 MNHEY and CDR2 SMNVEV (reference sequence). Germline trimming cut 8 bases from V and 0 bases from J; bases unmatched to any gene: 6. CDR3 sequence (DNA): TGTGCCAGCGGTAAGGGACTAGCAAGCACAGATACGCAGTATTTT. Its translation is CASGKGLASTDTQYF.

This chain joins TRBV5-8 and TRBJ2-3, with 7 positions matching TRBD2. V gave up 0 bases and J gave up 2 bases; unmatched junction bases: 6. The CDR3 length is 16 residues. Germline CDR1 reads SGHTS; CDR2 reads YDEGEE. CDR3 sequence: CASSLAGGGYTDTQYF. CDR3 DNA: TGTGCCAGCAGCTTGGCCGGCGGGGGATACACAGATACGCAGTATTTT.